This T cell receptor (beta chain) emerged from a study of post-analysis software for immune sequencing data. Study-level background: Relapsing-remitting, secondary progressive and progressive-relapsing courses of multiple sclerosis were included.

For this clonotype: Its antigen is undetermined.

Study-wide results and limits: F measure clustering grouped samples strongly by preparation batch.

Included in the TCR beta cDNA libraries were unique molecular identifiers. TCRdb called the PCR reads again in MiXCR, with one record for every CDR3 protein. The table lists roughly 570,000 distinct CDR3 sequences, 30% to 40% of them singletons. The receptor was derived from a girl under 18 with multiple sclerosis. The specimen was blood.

The CDR3 sequence is CASSSGGFSYNEQFF. CDR3 DNA sequence: TGTGCCAGCAGCAGCGGGGGGTTCTCCTACAATGAGCAGTTCTTC. V usage is TRBV7-2 and J usage is TRBJ2-1; 9 bases are a match to TRBD2. The CDR3 totals 15 residues. From germline, CDR1 is SGHTA and CDR2 FQGNSA. Trimming at V came to 5 bases and at J to 0 bases, leaving 2 bases not matched to a gene.